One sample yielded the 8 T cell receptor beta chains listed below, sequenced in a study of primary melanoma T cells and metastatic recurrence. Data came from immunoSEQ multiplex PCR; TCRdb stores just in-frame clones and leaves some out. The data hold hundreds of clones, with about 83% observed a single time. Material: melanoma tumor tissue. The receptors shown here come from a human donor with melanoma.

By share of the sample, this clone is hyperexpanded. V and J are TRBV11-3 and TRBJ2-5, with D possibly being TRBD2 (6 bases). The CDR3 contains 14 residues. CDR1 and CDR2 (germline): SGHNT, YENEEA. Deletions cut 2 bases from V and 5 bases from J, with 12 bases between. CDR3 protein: CASSLPGLEETQYF. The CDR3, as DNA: TGTGCCAGCAGCTTACCGGGACTTGAGGAGACCCAGTACTTC.

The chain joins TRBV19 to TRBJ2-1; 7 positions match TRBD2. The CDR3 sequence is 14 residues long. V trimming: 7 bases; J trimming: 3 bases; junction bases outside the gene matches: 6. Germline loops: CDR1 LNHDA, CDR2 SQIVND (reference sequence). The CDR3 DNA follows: TGTGCCAGTAACCCGGGAGGACACTACAATGAGCAGTTCTTC. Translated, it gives CASNPGGHYNEQFF. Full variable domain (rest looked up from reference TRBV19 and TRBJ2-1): DGGITQSPKYLFRKEGQNVTLSCEQNLNHDAMYWYRQDPGQGLRLIYYSQIVNDFQKGDIAEGYSVSREKKESFPLTVTSAQKNPTAFYLCASNPGGHYNEQFFGPGTRLTVL.

The CDR3 protein is CASRRRTDNEKLFF. CDR3 DNA: TGTGCCAGCAGGAGGAGGACGGATAATGAAAAACTGTTTTTT. The chain is built from TRBV6-8 and TRBJ1-4, with D hard to call. This CDR3 has 14 residues. Germline-derived CDR1 and CDR2 are MNHGY and SAAAGT. V lost 6 bases, J lost 4 bases, and 12 bases lay in between.

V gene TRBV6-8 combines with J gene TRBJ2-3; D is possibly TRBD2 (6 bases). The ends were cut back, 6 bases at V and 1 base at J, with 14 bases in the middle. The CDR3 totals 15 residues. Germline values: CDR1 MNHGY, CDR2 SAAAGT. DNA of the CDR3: TGTGCCAGCAGCCAGACTAGTGTAGGCACAGATACGCAGTATTTT. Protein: CASSQTSVGTDTQYF.

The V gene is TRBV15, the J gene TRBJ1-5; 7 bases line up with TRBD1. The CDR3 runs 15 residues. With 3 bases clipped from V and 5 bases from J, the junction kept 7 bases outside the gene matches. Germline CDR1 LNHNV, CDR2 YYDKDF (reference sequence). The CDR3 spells CATSSRPQGDQPQHF. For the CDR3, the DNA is TGTGCCACCAGCAGCCGACCGCAGGGGGATCAGCCCCAGCATTTT. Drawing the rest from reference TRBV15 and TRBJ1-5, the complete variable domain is DAMVIQNPRYQVTQFGKPVTLSCSQTLNHNVMYWYQQKSSQAPKLLFHYYDKDFNNEADTPDNFQSRRPNTSFCFLDIRSPGLGDTAMYLCATSSRPQGDQPQHFGDGTRLSIL.

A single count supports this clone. The CDR3 DNA reads TGTGCCAGCAGCCCGACAGGGGGGAACAACTATGGCTACACCTTC. Its protein product is CASSPTGGNNYGYTF. J is TRBJ1-2 and V is TRBV11-3, with TRBD1 matching over 9 bases. CDR1 SGHNT and CDR2 YENEEA come from the germline V gene. With V trimmed by 5 bases and J by 2 bases, 6 bases remained unmatched. This CDR3 contains 15 residues.

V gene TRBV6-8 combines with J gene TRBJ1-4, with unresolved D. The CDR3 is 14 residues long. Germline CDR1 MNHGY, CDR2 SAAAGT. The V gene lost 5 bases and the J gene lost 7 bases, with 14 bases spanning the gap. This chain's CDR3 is CASSGLRAGEKLFF. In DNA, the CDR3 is TGTGCCAGCAGTGGACTCCGCGCGGGTGAAAAACTGTTTTTT.

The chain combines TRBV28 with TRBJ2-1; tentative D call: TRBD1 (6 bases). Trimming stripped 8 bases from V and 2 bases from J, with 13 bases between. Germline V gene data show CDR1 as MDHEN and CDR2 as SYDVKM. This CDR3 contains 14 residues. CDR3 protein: CASQQGPAYNEQFF. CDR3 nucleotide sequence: TGTGCCAGCCAGCAGGGGCCCGCCTACAATGAGCAGTTCTTC.